This entry is about one T cell receptor beta chain. PBMCs were derived from 10 ml fresh peripheral blood. The data are from a study of T cells in Graves' hyperthyroidism and ophthalmopathy. RNA transcripts gave rise to amplified TCR beta CDR3 regions. First-round RT-PCR targeting the TCR CDR3 was performed with the HTBI primer set. A single record per CDR3 protein comes from TCRdb applying MiXCR to the multiplex PCR reads. The table lists around 500,000 distinct CDR3 sequences, approximately 15% of them singletons. This CDR3 spans 15 amino acids. V was clipped by 2 bases and J by 4 bases, with 13 bases between them. Germline V gene data show CDR1 as SGDLS and CDR2 as YYNGEE.

Sequencing used blood. The J gene is TRBJ2-1, the V gene TRBV9, with TRBD2 as a possible D gene (5 bases). The sequence was collected from a young woman with Graves' hyperthyroidism. The CDR3 DNA reads TGTGCCAGCAGCGTGGGCTTGGGAGAATACAATGAGCAGTTCTTC. Encoded protein: CASSVGLGEYNEQFF. The whole variable domain, filled in from reference TRBV9 and TRBJ2-1, reads DSGVTQTPKHLITATGQRVTLRCSPRSGDLSVYWYQQSLDQGLQFLIQYYNGEERAKGNILERFSAQQFPDLHSELNLSSLELGDSALYFCASSVGLGEYNEQFFGPGTRLTVL.